This T cell receptor (beta chain) emerged from a study of T cell responses to AZD1222 COVID-19 vaccine. Findings and caveats of the study: There were mostly white British donors and more females than males, and clonal diversity was possibly underestimated.

The V end lost 3 bases, the J end lost 6 bases, and 11 bases lay between the germline ends. Per germline, CDR1 LNHDA and CDR2 SQIVND (reference sequence). The CDR3 extends over 14 amino acids. Some clones are missing from TCRdb's copy, which holds only in-frame ones; the method was immunoSEQ multiplex PCR. The table has 160,000 or so clones, approximately 90% seen once. Comments on this clone: What it binds is not known.

The sequencing here drew on peripheral blood, taken on day 0 of AZD1222 vaccination. The gene calls are TRBV19 and TRBJ1-4; the D is unclear. The TCR sequence derives from an adult in good health. The CDR3: CASSISGEDEKLFF. The CDR3 bases are TGTGCCAGTAGTATTTCAGGAGAAGATGAAAAACTGTTTTTT. The variable domain in full, with the rest retrieved from reference TRBV19 and TRBJ1-4, is DGGITQSPKYLFRKEGQNVTLSCEQNLNHDAMYWYRQDPGQGLRLIYYSQIVNDFQKGDIAEGYSVSREKKESFPLTVTSAQKNPTAFYLCASSISGEDEKLFFGSGTQLSVL.